The sequence of this T cell receptor (beta chain) was determined in a study of cytomegalovirus exposure and HLA in healthy donors. 60 Vbeta and 13 Jbeta primers were used in PCR. The table came from immunoSEQ multiplex PCR; TCRdb's copy has only in-frame clones and leaves some out. The data hold 100,000 or so clones, with roughly 76% observed a single time. Germline V gene sequence: CDR1 SGHNT, CDR2 YENEEA. The V end was cut by 3 bases, the J end by 0 bases, with 9 bases between. The CDR3 has 15 amino acids. Sequenced: PBMCs. The chain couples TRBV11-3 to TRBJ2-1, with D perhaps TRBD2 (6 bases). The TCR was taken from a man aged 45-60 years in good health and CMV-seronegative. The CDR3, as DNA: TGTGCCAGCAGCTTCCGGGGGAGCTCCTACAATGAGCAGTTCTTC. Protein product: CASSFRGSSYNEQFF.